These 24 T cell receptor beta chains were all obtained from the same sample, sequenced in a study of blood T cell repertoires in COVID-19. TCRdb keeps only in-frame clones here, not all; method: immunoSEQ multiplex PCR. This sample has fewer than 95,000 clones; approximately 80% occur once, and the top ten carry about an eighth. The sample was peripheral blood. These receptors originate from a human donor in a cohort sampled during active COVID-19.

The chain employs TRBV9 and TRBJ2-3; TRBD2 agrees at 11 bases. Germline V gene sequence: CDR1 SGDLS, CDR2 YYNGEE. The CDR3 has 18 residues. The V segment lost 0 bases and the J segment 6 bases; nucleotides outside the gene matches: 12. This chain's CDR3 is CASSVASSVAGGPDTQYF. The CDR3, as DNA: TGTGCCAGCAGCGTAGCTTCTTCCGTAGCGGGGGGGCCGGATACGCAGTATTTT.

The rearrangement uses TRBV10-1 and TRBJ2-5; 11 bases agree with TRBD1. The V gene's germline CDR1 is WNHNN and CDR2 SYGVQD (reference sequence). V dropped 5 bases and J dropped 3; count of bases not matched to a gene: 5. The CDR3 consists of 15 residues. CDR3 region: CASSSGTGGEETQYF. The CDR3 DNA reads as TGCGCCAGCAGTTCCGGGACAGGGGGTGAAGAGACCCAGTACTTC.

This sequence joins TRBV5-1 and TRBJ2-7; TRBD1 is a possible D gene (6 bases). CDR3 length equals 13 residues. Trimming left V 4 bases short and J 4 bases short, with 12 bases between. The germline V gene encodes CDR1 SGHRS and CDR2 YFSETQ. Here the CDR3 reads CASSPRTGYEQYF. In nucleotides, the CDR3 is TGCGCCAGCAGCCCAAGAACAGGGTACGAGCAGTACTTC.

This clone was detected only once. The chain has TRBV5-4 and TRBJ2-3; D gene ambiguous. This CDR3 spans 17 amino acids. V gave up 0 bases and J gave up 0 bases, with 14 bases separating them. Germline V gives CDR1 SGHNT, CDR2 YYREEE (reference sequence). CDR3 DNA sequence: TGTGCCAGCAGCTTGGAACTTTCGCGCAGGAGCACAGATACGCAGTATTTT. It translates to CASSLELSRRSTDTQYF.

This chain connects TRBV19 to TRBJ1-1, with TRBD1 identical over 7 bases. Germline trimming cut 6 bases from V and 4 bases from J; bases unmatched to any gene: 14. Germline-derived CDR1 and CDR2 are LNHDA and SQIVND (reference sequence). This CDR3 has 16 amino acids. DNA of the CDR3: TGTGCCAGTAGGATGAAATGGGCAGGGGGAGGCACTGAAGCTTTCTTT. Its translation is CASRMKWAGGGTEAFF. Supplemented by reference TRBV19 and TRBJ1-1, the full variable domain reads DGGITQSPKYLFRKEGQNVTLSCEQNLNHDAMYWYRQDPGQGLRLIYYSQIVNDFQKGDIAEGYSVSREKKESFPLTVTSAQKNPTAFYLCASRMKWAGGGTEAFFGQGTRLTVV.

CDR3 coding DNA: TGTGCCAGCTCACCGACTAGCGGGCTCACAGATACGCAGTATTTT. Its protein product is CASSPTSGLTDTQYF. The chain recombines TRBV18 with TRBJ2-3; 10 nucleotides match TRBD2. The CDR3 is 15 amino acids. The V gene end was trimmed by 3 bases and the J gene end by 2 bases; junction bases not matched to a gene: 2. Germline loops: CDR1 KGHSH, CDR2 LQKENI. The full variable domain, its missing parts supplied by reference TRBV18 and TRBJ2-3, is NAGVMQNPRHLVRRRGQEARLRCSPMKGHSHVYWYRQLPEEGLKFMVYLQKENIIDESGMPKERFSAEFPKEGPSILRIQQVVRGDSAAYFCASSPTSGLTDTQYFGPGTRLTVL.

This clone was recorded only once. The chain couples TRBV5-1 to TRBJ2-7, with a tentative D call TRBD2 (5 bases). The CDR3 is 15 amino acids. The germline gives CDR1 SGHRS, CDR2 YFSETQ. V lost 5 bases, J lost 5 bases, and 20 bases lay in between. CDR3 DNA: TGCGCCAGCAGTTTGAGCGGTCCCGGTCCTAACGAGCAGTACTTC. This gives the protein CASSLSGPGPNEQYF.

This chain uses TRBV4-1 with TRBJ2-6; weak D call: TRBD1 (6 bases). CDR3 length: 17 residues. CDR1 MGHRA and CDR2 YSYEKL come from the germline V gene. V lost 5 bases, J lost 1 base, and 15 bases lay in between. The CDR3 DNA follows: TGCGCCAGCAGCGAGGACGGACAGTTGTCTGGGGCCAACGTCCTGACTTTC. It codes for CASSEDGQLSGANVLTF.

This clone appeared a few times. The chain employs TRBV7-2 and TRBJ2-3; TRBD2 aligns across 12 bases. CDR1 and CDR2 from the germline V gene are SGHTA and FQGNSA. The V and J ends lost 5 bases and 3 bases, in that order; junction bases with no gene match: 9. CDR3 size: 17 residues. The CDR3 DNA reads TGTGCCAGCAGCCTGATGACTAGCGGGGGAGGGACAGATACGCAGTATTTT. It translates to CASSLMTSGGGTDTQYF.

This sequence joins TRBV6-6 and TRBJ2-2, with a tentative D call TRBD1 (6 bases). Trimming left V 5 bases short and J 3 bases short, with 13 bases between. CDR1 and CDR2 from the germline V gene are MNHNY and SVGAGI (reference sequence). CDR3 length equals 15 residues. The CDR3 nucleotides are TGTGCCAGCAGTCCGGGACACCAGTACACCGGGGAGCTGTTTTTT. Encoded protein: CASSPGHQYTGELFF.

In its sample, this clone was seen a few times. V and J are TRBV21-1 and TRBJ1-1; TRBD1, as called in the table, went unchecked against the DNA. TRBV21-1 is termed a pseudogene. The CDR3 runs to 18 residues. The CDR3 region is CASSKRLQKGAVYTEAFF. CDR3 coding DNA: TGTGCCAGCAGCAAGCGGCTTCAAAAGGGGGCTGTGTACACTGAAGCTTTCTTT.

The CDR3 DNA sequence: TGTGCCAGCAAGGTCGGCGGGGCGCACACAGATACGCAGTATTTT. This encodes CASKVGGAHTDTQYF. The chain combines TRBV2 with TRBJ2-3; the D gene is possibly TRBD2 (6 bases). This CDR3 has 15 amino acids. Between the trimmed V and J ends, which lost 7 bases and 2 bases, there was a span of 16 bases. Germline lookup yields CDR1 SNHLY and CDR2 FYNNEI.

The chain uses TRBV29-1 and TRBJ2-7; D is undetermined. Germline V gene data show CDR1 as SQVTM and CDR2 as ANQGSEA. The CDR3 has 12 residues. The germline V and J ends were trimmed by 4 bases and 0 bases, with 7 bases remaining between them. In DNA, the CDR3 is TGCAGCGTTGTAGGCGGCTCCTACGAGCAGTACTTC. It yields the protein CSVVGGSYEQYF.

CDR3 amino acids: CASRPGVPSSYEQYF. The CDR3 nucleotides read TGCGCCAGCAGGCCCGGGGTACCGAGCTCCTACGAGCAGTACTTC. The chain links TRBV5-1 to TRBJ2-7, with D maybe TRBD2 (5 bases). Germline lookup yields CDR1 SGHRS and CDR2 YFSETQ. The ends were cut back, 5 bases at V and 0 bases at J, with 15 bases in the middle. The CDR3 is 15 residues long.

The rearrangement links TRBV3-1 (or the pseudogene TRBV3-2) to TRBJ2-2, with a possible D match to TRBD1 (6 bases). CDR1 is LGHDT and CDR2 is YNNKEL in the germline V gene (reference sequence). Trimming removed 2 bases from V and 4 bases from J, with 8 bases in between. The CDR3 consists of 14 residues. The DNA of the CDR3 is TGTGCCAGCAGCCAAAGGACAGTCACCGGGGAGCTGTTTTTT. Translation: CASSQRTVTGELFF.

This clone was observed a handful of times. The genes are TRBV2 and TRBJ2-2, with D possibly TRBD1 on 6 matching bases. CDR1 is SNHLY, CDR2 FYNNEI, per germline. CDR3 length equals 14 residues. V lost 6 bases to trimming and J lost 6 bases, with 14 bases between them. The CDR3 region is CASRQGRGPGELFF. The CDR3 DNA sequence: TGTGCCAGCAGGCAGGGGCGAGGGCCCGGGGAGCTGTTTTTT.

The rearrangement joins TRBV6-5 to TRBJ2-1, with 8 bases identical to TRBD1. Germline trimming cut 7 bases from V and 3 bases from J; bases unmatched to any gene: 5. Per the germline V gene, CDR1 is MNHEY and CDR2 is SVGAGI. CDR3 length equals 14 residues. This chain's CDR3 is CASIADRGYNEQFF. The CDR3 DNA follows: TGTGCCAGCATAGCAGACAGGGGCTACAATGAGCAGTTCTTC.

The rearrangement links TRBV28 to TRBJ1-2; D ambiguous. Trimming removed 5 bases from V and 8 bases from J, with 12 bases in between. This CDR3 comprises 12 residues. Germline CDR1 is MDHEN and CDR2 is SYDVKM. The CDR3 is CASSPQIGGYTF. The CDR3 coding sequence is TGTGCCAGCAGTCCCCAGATCGGGGGCTACACCTTC.

There are a few counts of this clone. This sequence joins TRBV6-2 or TRBV6-3 and TRBJ1-5; no reliable D call. V lost 4 bases to trimming and J lost 5 bases, with 6 bases between them. The CDR3 loop spans 12 amino acids. Germline loops: CDR1 MNHEY, CDR2 SVGEGT. In DNA form, the CDR3 reads TGTGCCAGCAGTTCTTTTTATCAGCCCCAGCATTTT. Translating gives CASSSFYQPQHF.

As DNA, the CDR3 is TGTGCCAGCAGCCAAGATCCCAGGGGGAGACCCTACGAGCAGTACTTC. The encoded protein is CASSQDPRGRPYEQYF. The chain carries TRBV14 and TRBJ2-7, with 7 bases that match TRBD1. In germline, CDR1 is SGHDN, CDR2 FVKESK. This CDR3 has 16 residues. V trimming: 0 bases; J trimming: 2 bases; junction bases outside the gene matches: 7.

This clone showed up just once. The junction departs from germline at one end; a sequencing error may be responsible. The gene calls are TRBV5-1 and TRBJ2-2; D is perhaps TRBD1 (6 bases). From germline, CDR1 is SGHRS and CDR2 YFSETQ. The CDR3 is made up of 15 amino acids. In nucleotides, the CDR3 is TGCGCCAGCAGCTGGGCTACAGGGAACGCCGGGGAGCTGTTTTTT. Its protein is CASSWATGNAGELFF. The whole variable domain, remainder taken from reference TRBV5-1 and TRBJ2-2, is KAGVTQTPRYLIKTRGQQVTLSCSPISGHRSVSWYQQTPGQGLQFLFEYFSETQRNKGNFPGRFSGRQFSNSRSEMNVSTLELGDSALYLCASSWATGNAGELFFGEGSRLTVL.

The chain couples TRBV24-1 to TRBJ2-5; no clear D gene. The ends were cut back, 1 base at V and 2 bases at J, with 7 bases in the middle. The CDR3 length is 14 residues. Looked up from germline, CDR1 is KGHDR and CDR2 is SFDVKD. The CDR3 DNA follows: TGTGCCACCAGTGATTTTCGAACTCAAGAGACCCAGTACTTC. It translates to CATSDFRTQETQYF.

The J gene is TRBJ2-7, the V gene TRBV11-1; 8 positions agree with TRBD2. Germline V gene lookup returns CDR1 SGHAT and CDR2 FQDESV (reference sequence). The trim removed 6 bases at V and 6 bases at J, leaving 10 bases unmatched. The CDR3 has 14 residues. The CDR3 is CASRARGGVSEQYF. In DNA form, the CDR3 reads TGTGCCAGCAGGGCCCGGGGGGGCGTCTCCGAGCAGTACTTC.

The CDR3: CASSSLGGETQYF. In DNA form, the CDR3 reads TGCGCCAGCAGCTCCCTCGGGGGGGAGACCCAGTACTTC. The chain employs TRBV5-1 and TRBJ2-5, with 7 nucleotides matching TRBD2. Germline V gene data show CDR1 as SGHRS and CDR2 as YFSETQ. The CDR3 sequence is 13 residues long. V lost 3 bases and J lost 5; bases outside the gene matches: 4. The variable domain in full, with the rest retrieved from reference TRBV5-1 and TRBJ2-5, is KAGVTQTPRYLIKTRGQQVTLSCSPISGHRSVSWYQQTPGQGLQFLFEYFSETQRNKGNFPGRFSGRQFSNSRSEMNVSTLELGDSALYLCASSSLGGETQYFGPGTRLLVL.